The rows below give T cell receptor beta chains drawn from one sample of a study of blood T cell repertoires in COVID-19. Repertoires were generated with immunoSEQ multiplex PCR, while TCRdb's copy carries only in-frame clones and drops some. The repertoire holds under 150,000 clones, about 80% seen once, with 7.5% in the top ten. Sequenced: peripheral blood. The receptors shown here come from a man aged 70-80 years with active or convalescent COVID-19. Both conserved end residues are part of each CDR3. Fields, in order: CDR3 length, V gene, CDR3 protein.

15	TRBV19	CASSWGRGTNEKLFF
15	TRBV6-2/TRBV6-3	CASSSSSTGFTEAFF
14	TRBV11-3	CASSLDRDSRGYTF
18	TRBV9	CASSPTGGQGYSNQPQHF
12	TRBV2	CASRGPTDTQYF
17	TRBV7-3	CASSLPDGSSYNSPLHF
15	TRBV11-2	CASSFDGQSNQPQHF
14	TRBV7-2	CASSYTSGRGEQYF
15	TRBV6-2/TRBV6-3	CASSSVAGGVYEQYF
12	TRBV6-5	CAVGQGVFGYTF
14	TRBV5-1	CASSLTTSANEQFF
14	TRBV6-5	CASRETGGVYGYTF
15	TRBV18	CASSTLTGAVYEQYF
15	TRBV27	CASSSRQVSNQPQHF
18	TRBV7-9	CASSQDLRRTSGIETQYF
16	TRBV6-1	CASSENLAVYTDTQYF
19	TRBV3-1/TRBV3-2	CASSLRGTLTTGGTDTQYF
13	TRBV6-5	CASSLGQIYGYTF
16	TRBV11-3	CASSLGQGVVTDTQYF
15	TRBV5-1	CASSLVGQGYNEQFF
12	TRBV12-3/TRBV12-4	CASSLSTYEQYF
15	TRBV30	CAWSSLGQANEKLFF
15	TRBV5-8	CASSTGNGRDNEQFF
16	TRBV5-6	CASSFPGRKGGNTIYF
14	TRBV7-3	CASSLIRGAGELFF
15	TRBV29-1	CSGPARDRLFPGYTF
13	TRBV5-1	CASTGQGLNEQYF
15	TRBV19	CASSIDRLGNQPQHF
13	TRBV10-3	CAIRRGGDYGYTF
14	TRBV10-3	CATRAGTSTDTQYF
14	TRBV6-5	CASRRDRGDTEAFF
13	TRBV5-4	CASSRTGEETQYF
15	TRBV28	CASSLGGRRNQPQHF
14	TRBV5-1	CASSVEPTGFEQFF
14	TRBV25-1	CASRETGSSTEAFF
13	TRBV28	CASKRQRHAEAFF
14	TRBV19	CASSIRGSPYEQYF
13	TRBV6-5	CASSPLDSGQAFF
18	TRBV28	CASSLSEGNSGNSYEQYF
15	TRBV19	CASMQGAWGNTEAFF
15	TRBV28	CASSTYARGTNGYTF
15	TRBV5-1	CASRTSTENTGELFF